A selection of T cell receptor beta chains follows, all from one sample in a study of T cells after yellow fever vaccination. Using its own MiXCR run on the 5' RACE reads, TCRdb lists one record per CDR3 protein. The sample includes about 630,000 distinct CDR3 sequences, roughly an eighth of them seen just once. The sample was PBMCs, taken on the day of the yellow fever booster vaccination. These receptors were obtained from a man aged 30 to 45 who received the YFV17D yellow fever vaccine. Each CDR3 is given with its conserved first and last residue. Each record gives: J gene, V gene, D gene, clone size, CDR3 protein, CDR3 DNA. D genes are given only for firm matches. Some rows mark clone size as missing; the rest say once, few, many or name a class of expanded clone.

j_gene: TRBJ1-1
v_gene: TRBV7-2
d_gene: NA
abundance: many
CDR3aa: CASSLAGQGYTEAFF
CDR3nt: TGTGCCAGCAGCTTAGCGGGGCAGGGTTACACTGAAGCTTTCTTT

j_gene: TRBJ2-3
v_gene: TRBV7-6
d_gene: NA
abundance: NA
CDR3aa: CASSLTLQTTDTQYF
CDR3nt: TGTGCCAGCAGCTTAACACTTCAGACCACAGATACGCAGTATTTT

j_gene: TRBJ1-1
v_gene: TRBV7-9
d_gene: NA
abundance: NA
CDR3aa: CASSSTTQGGAFF
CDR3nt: TGTGCCAGCAGCTCTACCACACAGGGAGGAGCTTTCTTT

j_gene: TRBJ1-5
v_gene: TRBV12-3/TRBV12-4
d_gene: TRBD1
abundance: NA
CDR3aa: CASSSGQHSNQPQHF
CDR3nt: TGTGCCAGCAGTTCGGGACAGCATAGCAATCAGCCCCAGCATTTT

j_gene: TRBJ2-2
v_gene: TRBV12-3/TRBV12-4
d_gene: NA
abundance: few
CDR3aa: CASSFLMTDNTGELFF
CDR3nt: TGTGCCAGCAGTTTTCTGATGACGGATAACACCGGGGAGCTGTTTTTT

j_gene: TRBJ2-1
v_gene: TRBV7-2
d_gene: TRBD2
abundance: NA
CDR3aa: CASSASGIRNNEQFF
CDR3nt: TGTGCCAGCAGCGCCAGCGGGATCAGAAACAATGAGCAGTTCTTC

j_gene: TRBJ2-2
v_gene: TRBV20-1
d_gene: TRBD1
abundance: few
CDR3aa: CSARATGGKLFF
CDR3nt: TGCAGTGCTAGAGCTACAGGGGGCAAGCTGTTTTTT

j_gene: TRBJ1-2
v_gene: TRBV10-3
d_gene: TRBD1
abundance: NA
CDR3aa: CAISGGTGETSYGYTF
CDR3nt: TGTGCCATCAGTGGGGGGACAGGGGAAACTAGCTATGGCTACACCTTC

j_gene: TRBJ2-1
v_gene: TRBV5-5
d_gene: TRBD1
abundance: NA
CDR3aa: CASSKGQWEFF
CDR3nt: TGTGCCAGCAGCAAGGGACAGTGGGAGTTCTTC

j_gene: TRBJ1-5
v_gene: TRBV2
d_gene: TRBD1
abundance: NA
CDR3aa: CASNSDRGGDQPQHF
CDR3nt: TGTGCCAGCAATTCGGACAGGGGGGGAGATCAGCCCCAGCATTTT

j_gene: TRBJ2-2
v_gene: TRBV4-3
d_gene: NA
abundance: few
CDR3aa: CASSQVLNTGELFF
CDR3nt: TGCGCCAGCAGCCAAGTTCTTAACACCGGGGAGCTGTTTTTT

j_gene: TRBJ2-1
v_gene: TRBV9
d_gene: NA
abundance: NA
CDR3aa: CASSLAGRYEQFF
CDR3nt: TGTGCCAGCAGTCTAGCCGGTAGGTATGAGCAGTTCTTC

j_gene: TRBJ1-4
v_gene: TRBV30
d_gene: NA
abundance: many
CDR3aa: CAWSVTVTNEKLFF
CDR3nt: TGTGCCTGGAGTGTAACAGTCACTAATGAAAAACTGTTTTTT

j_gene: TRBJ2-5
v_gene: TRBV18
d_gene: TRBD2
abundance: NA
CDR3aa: CASSSSPALAGQETQYF
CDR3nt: TGTGCCAGCTCTTCCTCACCGGCACTAGCGGGACAAGAGACCCAGTACTTC

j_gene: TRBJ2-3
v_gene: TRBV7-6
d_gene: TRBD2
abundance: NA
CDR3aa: CASSLGGGTADTQYF
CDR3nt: TGTGCCAGCAGCTTAGGGGGGGGAACGGCAGATACGCAGTATTTT

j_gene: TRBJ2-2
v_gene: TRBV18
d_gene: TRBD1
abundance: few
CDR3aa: CASSPATGDTGELFF
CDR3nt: TGTGCCAGCTCACCAGCTACAGGGGACACCGGGGAGCTGTTTTTT

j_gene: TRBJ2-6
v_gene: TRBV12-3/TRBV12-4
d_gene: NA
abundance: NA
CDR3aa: CASIITGVDGANVLTF
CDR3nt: TGTGCCAGCATTATAACGGGAGTCGATGGGGCCAACGTCCTGACTTTC

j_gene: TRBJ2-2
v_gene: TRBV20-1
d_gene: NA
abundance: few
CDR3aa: CSARDVTLGLNTGELFF
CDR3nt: TGCAGTGCTAGAGATGTGACGTTGGGACTGAACACCGGGGAGCTGTTTTTT

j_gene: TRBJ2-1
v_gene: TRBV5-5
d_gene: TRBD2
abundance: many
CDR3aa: CASSLLAGLYNEQFF
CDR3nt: TGTGCCAGCAGCTTATTAGCGGGGCTCTACAATGAGCAGTTCTTC

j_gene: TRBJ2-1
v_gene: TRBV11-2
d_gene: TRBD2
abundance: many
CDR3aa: CASSPTMVLAGVYNEQFF
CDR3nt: TGTGCCAGCAGCCCCACGATGGTGCTAGCGGGAGTTTACAATGAGCAGTTCTTC

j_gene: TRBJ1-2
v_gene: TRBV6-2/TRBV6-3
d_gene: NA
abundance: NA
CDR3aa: CASSPFRGYTF
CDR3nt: TGTGCCAGCAGTCCTTTTCGCGGCTACACCTTC

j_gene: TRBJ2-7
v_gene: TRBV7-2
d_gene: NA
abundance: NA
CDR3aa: CASSPVGGRSYEQYF
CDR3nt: TGTGCCAGCAGCCCCGTTGGAGGGAGGAGCTACGAGCAGTACTTC

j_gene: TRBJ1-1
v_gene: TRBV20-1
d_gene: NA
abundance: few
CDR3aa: CSAAGNAEAFF
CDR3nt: TGCAGTGCCGCCGGTAATGCTGAAGCTTTCTTT

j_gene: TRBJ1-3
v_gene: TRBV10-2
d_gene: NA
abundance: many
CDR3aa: CASSESWASGNTIYF
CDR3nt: TGCGCCAGCAGTGAGTCGTGGGCCTCTGGAAACACCATATATTTT

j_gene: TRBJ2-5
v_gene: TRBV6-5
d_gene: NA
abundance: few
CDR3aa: CASSYVTGRQYF
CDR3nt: TGTGCCAGCAGTTACGTTACGGGACGACAGTACTTC

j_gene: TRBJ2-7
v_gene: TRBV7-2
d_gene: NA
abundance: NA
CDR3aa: CASSLELVLYEQYF
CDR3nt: TGTGCCAGCAGCTTAGAGCTTGTTCTATACGAGCAGTACTTC

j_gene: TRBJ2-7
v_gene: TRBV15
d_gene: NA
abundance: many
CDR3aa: CATSRSLGREQYF
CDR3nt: TGTGCCACCAGCAGGTCCCTAGGGAGGGAGCAGTACTTC

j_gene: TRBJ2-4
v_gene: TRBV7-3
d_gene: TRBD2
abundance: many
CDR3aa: CASSKGAGDGNIQYF
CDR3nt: TGTGCCAGCAGCAAAGGGGCGGGAGACGGGAACATTCAGTACTTC

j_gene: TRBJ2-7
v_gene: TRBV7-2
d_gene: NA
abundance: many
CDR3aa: CASSYNYEQYF
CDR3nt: TGTGCCAGCAGCTACAACTACGAGCAGTACTTC

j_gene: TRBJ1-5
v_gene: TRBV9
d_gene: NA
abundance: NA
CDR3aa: CASSLFGGNEPQHF
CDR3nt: TGTGCCAGCAGTCTCTTCGGGGGTAATGAGCCCCAGCATTTT

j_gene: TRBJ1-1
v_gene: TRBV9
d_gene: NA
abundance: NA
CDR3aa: CANSVGDTEAFF
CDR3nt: TGTGCCAACAGCGTCGGGGACACTGAAGCTTTCTTT

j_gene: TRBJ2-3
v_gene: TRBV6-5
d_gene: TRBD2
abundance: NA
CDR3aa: CASSYSGLAGPGDTQYF
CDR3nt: TGTGCCAGCAGTTACTCGGGACTAGCGGGCCCTGGCGATACGCAGTATTTT

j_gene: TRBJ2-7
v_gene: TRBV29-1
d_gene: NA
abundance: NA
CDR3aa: CSVVGRRGVYEQYF
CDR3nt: TGCAGCGTTGTAGGGCGCAGGGGGGTATACGAGCAGTACTTC

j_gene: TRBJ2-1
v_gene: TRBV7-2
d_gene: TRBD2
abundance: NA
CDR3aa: CASSLPSGRALYNEQFF
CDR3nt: TGTGCCAGCAGCTTACCTAGCGGGAGGGCCCTTTACAATGAGCAGTTCTTC

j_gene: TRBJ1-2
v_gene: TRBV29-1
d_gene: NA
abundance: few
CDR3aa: CSEGTLNYGYTF
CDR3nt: TGCAGCGAGGGTACACTGAACTATGGCTACACCTTC

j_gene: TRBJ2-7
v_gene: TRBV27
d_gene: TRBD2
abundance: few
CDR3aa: CASSTLAGGPGVSYEQYF
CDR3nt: TGTGCCAGCAGTACACTAGCGGGAGGTCCAGGGGTATCCTACGAGCAGTACTTC

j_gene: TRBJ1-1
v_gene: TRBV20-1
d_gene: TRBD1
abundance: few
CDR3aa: CSARTGMNTEAFF
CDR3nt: TGCAGTGCTCGGACAGGGATGAACACTGAAGCTTTCTTT

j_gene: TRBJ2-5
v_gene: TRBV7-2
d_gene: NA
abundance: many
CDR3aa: CASSLETSLETQYF
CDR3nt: TGTGCCAGCAGCTTAGAGACCTCCCTCGAGACCCAGTACTTC

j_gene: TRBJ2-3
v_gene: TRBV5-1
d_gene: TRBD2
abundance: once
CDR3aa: CASSLEYGRANTQYF
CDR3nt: TGCGCCAGCAGCTTGGAATACGGGAGGGCCAATACGCAGTATTTT

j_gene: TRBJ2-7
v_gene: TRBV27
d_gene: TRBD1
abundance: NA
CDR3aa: CARTGPSYEQYF
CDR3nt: TGTGCCAGGACAGGGCCCTCCTACGAGCAGTACTTC

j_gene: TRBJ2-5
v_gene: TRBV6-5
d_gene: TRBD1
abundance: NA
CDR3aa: CASSQGQIQYF
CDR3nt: TGTGCCAGCAGCCAGGGACAGATCCAGTACTTC

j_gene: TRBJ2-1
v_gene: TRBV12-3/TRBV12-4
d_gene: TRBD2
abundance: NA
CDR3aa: CASSLDGGGPNEQFF
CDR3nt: TGTGCCAGCAGTTTAGACGGGGGAGGGCCGAATGAGCAGTTCTTC

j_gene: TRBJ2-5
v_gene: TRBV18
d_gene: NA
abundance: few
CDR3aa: CASSPNVSPYQETQYF
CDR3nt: TGTGCCAGCTCACCAAATGTCAGCCCGTACCAAGAGACCCAGTACTTC

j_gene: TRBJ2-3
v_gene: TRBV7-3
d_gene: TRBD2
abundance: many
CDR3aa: CASSLTSGNTDTQYF
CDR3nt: TGTGCCAGCAGCTTAACTAGCGGGAACACAGATACGCAGTATTTT

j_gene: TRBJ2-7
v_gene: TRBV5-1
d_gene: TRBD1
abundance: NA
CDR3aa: CASSLGVGTGPGEQYF
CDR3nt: TGCGCCAGCAGCTTGGGGGTCGGGACAGGTCCTGGCGAGCAGTACTTC